This T cell receptor beta chain was captured by sequencing in a study of OX40 agonist ivuxolimab in advanced cancers. Across the whole study: Patients were treated with ivuxolimab, an agonistic anti-OX40 (CD134) antibody.

The data were produced by immunoSEQ multiplex PCR, yet TCRdb's version contains in-frame clones alone and is incomplete. Among under 50,000 clones, less than 85% were seen once, and the ten largest hold more than 6.5%. Germline V gene sequence: CDR1 LNHDA, CDR2 SQIVND (reference sequence). Trimming stripped 9 bases from V and 4 bases from J, with 16 bases between. The CDR3 runs to 14 residues. This TCR was sampled from an adult with an advanced solid tumor such as melanoma, head and neck, liver or kidney cancer. The sequences come from CD4+ or CD8+ T cells sorted from blood, collected in a trial of the OX40 agonist ivuxolimab. This chain connects TRBV19 to TRBJ2-1; D is possibly TRBD1 (6 bases). The CDR3 protein is CASLQGPLYNEQFF. The CDR3 DNA reads as TGTGCCAGCCTACAGGGCCCCCTATACAATGAGCAGTTCTTC.